Listed below are T cell receptor beta chains from one sample, sequenced in a study of identical twins. In TCRdb, the 5' RACE reads were re-called with MiXCR into one record per CDR3 protein. The data show roughly 290,000 distinct CDR3 sequences, under 9% seen once. A further study also used this sample, focusing on yellow fever vaccine responses in identical twins.

Material for sequencing was memory (CD45RO+) T cells sorted from blood. The receptors come from a young woman in good health. Both conserved end residues are part of each CDR3. A D gene is named only where the DNA matches it firmly. Clone size appears in some rows only: once, few, many, or a class for an expanded clone.

D	size	V	J	DNA	CDR3
NA	few	TRBV5-1	TRBJ1-1	TGCGCCAGCAGCTCGTTAGGGGATGTCATGAACACTGAAGCTTTCTTT	CASSSLGDVMNTEAFF
NA	NA	TRBV5-1	TRBJ1-1	TGCGCCAGCAGCCCAAAGGGGGAAGTGCGGTCTGAAGCTTTCTTT	CASSPKGEVRSEAFF
NA	few	TRBV5-1	TRBJ1-4	TGCGCCAGCAGCTTGGGAATGGCCGGGGTCCGAAATGAAAAACTGTTTTTT	CASSLGMAGVRNEKLFF
NA	NA	TRBV4-1	TRBJ2-7	TGCGCCAGCAGCCAAGTCCAGGGGGGGCCCAGCTCCTACGAGCAGTACTTC	CASSQVQGGPSSYEQYF
NA	NA	TRBV14	TRBJ2-1	TGTGCCAGCAGCCAAGATACTGTCTCCGGATTGAATGAGCAGTTCTTC	CASSQDTVSGLNEQFF
TRBD2	few	TRBV7-2	TRBJ2-1	TGTGCCAGCAGCTTAGTAGGGGCGGGAGTCCCTTACAATGAGCAGTTCTTC	CASSLVGAGVPYNEQFF
NA	few	TRBV3-1	TRBJ2-5	TGTGCCAGCAGCCACCGACTAGGCGATAAGACCCAGTACTTC	CASSHRLGDKTQYF
TRBD1	few	TRBV15	TRBJ1-1	TGTGCCACCAGCGTAACAGGGGGGGACACTGAAGCTTTCTTT	CATSVTGGDTEAFF
TRBD2	NA	TRBV20-1	TRBJ2-7	TGCAGTGCTAGCACTAGCGGGATAAGCAACGAGCAGTACTTC	CSASTSGISNEQYF
TRBD1	few	TRBV20-1	TRBJ1-6	TGCAGTGCCAGAACAGGGGAGGGTCTTAATTCACCCCTCCACTTT	CSARTGEGLNSPLHF
NA	few	TRBV11-1	TRBJ1-1	TGTGCCAGCAGCCCACTTAACATGAACACTGAAGCTTTCTTT	CASSPLNMNTEAFF
NA	many	TRBV15	TRBJ1-1	TGTGCCACCAGCAGAGGTTCGGGGTGGAACACTGAAGCTTTCTTT	CATSRGSGWNTEAFF
NA	few	TRBV4-1	TRBJ2-2	TGCGCCAGCAGCCGGGAGGTGGCCGGGGAGCTGTTTTTT	CASSREVAGELFF
NA	NA	TRBV6-1	TRBJ1-5	TGTGCCAGCACTCCTCCGGGGGGAAGTCAGCCCCAGCATTTT	CASTPPGGSQPQHF
NA	NA	TRBV5-4	TRBJ1-1	TGTGCCAGCAGATCGTGGTCGAACACTGAAGCTTTCTTT	CASRSWSNTEAFF
TRBD1	NA	TRBV6-5	TRBJ1-6	TGTGCCAGCAGTTACCTTGGACAGGGCAATTCACCCCTCCACTTT	CASSYLGQGNSPLHF
NA	many	TRBV5-1	TRBJ1-5	TGCGCCAGCAGCTTGGGGGACTCGGGCAATCAGCCCCAGCATTTT	CASSLGDSGNQPQHF
TRBD2	NA	TRBV11-3	TRBJ2-7	TGTGCCAGCAGCCCCAGCGGGACTAGTATCGGCGAGCAGTACTTC	CASSPSGTSIGEQYF
NA	few	TRBV10-3	TRBJ1-2	TGTGCCATCAGCGGGGCAAGCGGTCAGGAACTCTATGGCTACACCTTC	CAISGASGQELYGYTF
TRBD2	NA	TRBV7-8	TRBJ2-7	TGTGCCAGCAGCGTAACCCCTAGCGGGAGTAGGTACGAGCAGTACTTC	CASSVTPSGSRYEQYF
NA	few	TRBV7-2	TRBJ1-2	TGTGCCAGCAGCTTAGCGGGGTCGACGGGATCAGGCTATGGCTACACCTTC	CASSLAGSTGSGYGYTF
NA	NA	TRBV3-1	TRBJ2-5	TGTGCCAGCAGCCAGTCCCTTGATGAGACCCAGTACTTC	CASSQSLDETQYF
NA	few	TRBV24-1	TRBJ2-1	TGTGCCACCCAAGGACAGCCGGTCGGTAATGAGCAGTTCTTC	CATQGQPVGNEQFF
NA	few	TRBV20-1	TRBJ2-4	TGCAGTGCACCAGGGGGCGGGGGCTCAAACATTCAGTACTTC	CSAPGGGGSNIQYF
TRBD2	NA	TRBV7-8	TRBJ2-7	TGTGCCAGCAGCTTAGGTGGGACTAGCAACCACGAGCAGTACTTC	CASSLGGTSNHEQYF
NA	few	TRBV2	TRBJ2-5	TGTGCCAGCAGGTTCAGAGAGACCCAGTACTTC	CASRFRETQYF
TRBD2	NA	TRBV19	TRBJ2-3	TGTGCCAGTAGCCACCCTGGTGGAGCGGGAGGGGATACGCAGTATTTT	CASSHPGGAGGDTQYF
TRBD2	NA	TRBV29-1	TRBJ2-5	TGCAGCGTGACTAGCGGGAGTGGGGGCGAGACCCAGTACTTC	CSVTSGSGGETQYF
NA	NA	TRBV7-9	TRBJ2-7	TGTGCCAGCAGCTCTACAGGGCCGGGTAGAGACTTC	CASSSTGPGRDF
NA	many	TRBV10-3	TRBJ2-3	TGTGCCATATCAGTAGGACCTGACGCGCAGGATACGCAGTATTTT	CAISVGPDAQDTQYF
TRBD2	many	TRBV9	TRBJ2-1	TGTGCCAGCAGCGTAGCTACGAGGACTAGCGGAATCTTTTACAATGAGCAGTTCTTC	CASSVATRTSGIFYNEQFF
NA	NA	TRBV27	TRBJ1-1	TGTGCCAGCAGTTTACGGGTCTCCAATGAAGCTTTCTTT	CASSLRVSNEAFF
NA	many	TRBV3-1	TRBJ2-2	TGTGCCAGCAGCCAATATGGACAGATGAACACCGGGGAGCTGTTTTTT	CASSQYGQMNTGELFF
NA	NA	TRBV10-3	TRBJ1-1	TGTGCCATCAACCAGGGTAAGAACACTGAAGCTTTCTTT	CAINQGKNTEAFF
NA	NA	TRBV20-1	TRBJ2-7	TGCAGTGCTAGAGATCGGAGGGCCTCCGAGCAGTACTTC	CSARDRRASEQYF
NA	few	TRBV6-1	TRBJ1-6	TGTGCCAGCAGTGAAGACATGATCTCCTATAATTCACCCCTCCACTTT	CASSEDMISYNSPLHF
NA	many	TRBV10-3	TRBJ2-1	TGTGCCAGCTCCGGGTCTTCCACCTTCTACAATGAGCAGTTCTTC	CASSGSSTFYNEQFF
TRBD1	NA	TRBV20-1	TRBJ2-5	TGCTTTGCGGGCCAGGGACAGGGCTTTTTAGAGACCCAGTACTTC	CFAGQGQGFLETQYF
NA	NA	TRBV5-1	TRBJ2-5	TGCGCCAGCAGCTTGGTTCTCGGGAGAAGAGAGACCCAGTACTTC	CASSLVLGRRETQYF
NA	many	TRBV5-6	TRBJ2-3	TGTGCCAGCAGCTCACAGGGGGGGGTGTATACGCAGTATTTT	CASSSQGGVYTQYF
TRBD2	many	TRBV12-3/TRBV12-4	TRBJ2-5	TGTGCCAGCAGTTTAGCAACCGGGACTACGGAGACCCAGTACTTC	CASSLATGTTETQYF
TRBD2	few	TRBV12-3/TRBV12-4	TRBJ2-1	TGTGCCAGCAGTCTCGGACTAGCGGGCTGGGGCGATATTGAGCAGTTCTTC	CASSLGLAGWGDIEQFF
NA	few	TRBV6-1	TRBJ2-1	TGTGCCAGCAGCGAACAGGCCGGGTCGGGGTACAATGAGCAGTTCTTC	CASSEQAGSGYNEQFF
NA	many	TRBV12-3/TRBV12-4	TRBJ1-2	TGTGCCAGCAGTGCGGCCGGGGCCCGCTATGGCTACACCTTC	CASSAAGARYGYTF